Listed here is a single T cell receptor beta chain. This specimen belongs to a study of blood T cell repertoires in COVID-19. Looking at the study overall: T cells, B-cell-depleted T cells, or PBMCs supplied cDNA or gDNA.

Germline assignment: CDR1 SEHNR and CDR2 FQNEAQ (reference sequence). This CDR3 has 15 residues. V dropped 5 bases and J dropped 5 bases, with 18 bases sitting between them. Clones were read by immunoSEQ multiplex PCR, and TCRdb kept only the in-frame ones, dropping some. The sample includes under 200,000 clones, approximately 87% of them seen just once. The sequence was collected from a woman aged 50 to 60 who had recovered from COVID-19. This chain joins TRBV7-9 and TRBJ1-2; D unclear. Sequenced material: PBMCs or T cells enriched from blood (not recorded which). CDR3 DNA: TGTGCCAGCAGCAGCCAACCCCAGCTCGGGTATGGCTACACCTTC. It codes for CASSSQPQLGYGYTF.